These T cell receptor beta chains were read from a single sample in a study of blood T cell repertoires in COVID-19. The repertoire was sequenced with immunoSEQ multiplex PCR; TCRdb's copy has only in-frame clones and lacks some. The sample yields about 220,000 clones, roughly 85% seen once. Sequenced sample: peripheral blood. The receptors stem from an older woman with COVID-19, enrolled during active disease. CDR3s include the opening cysteine and the closing phenylalanine or tryptophan. The D gene is left open where the match is weak. Not all rows give a size; the values are once, few, many and, for expanded clones, a class.

J gene | V gene | clone size | D gene | CDR3 DNA | CDR3 protein
TRBJ2-3 | TRBV3-1/TRBV3-2 | NA | TRBD2 | TGTGCCAGCAGCCAGACTAGCGGGAGTCTGGATACGCAGTATTTT | CASSQTSGSLDTQYF
TRBJ2-5 | TRBV7-2 | NA | NA | TGTGCCAGCAGCTTATTAGGCCGGGGTGAAACCCAGTACTTC | CASSLLGRGETQYF
TRBJ2-3 | TRBV7-2 | NA | TRBD2 | TGTGCCAGCAGCTTAGTCGTCACTAGCGGGAGACGAGATACGCAGTATTTT | CASSLVVTSGRRDTQYF
TRBJ2-1 | TRBV11-1 | NA | TRBD1 | TGTGCCAGCAGATCCGGGACAGGGGTCTACAATGAGCAGTTCTTC | CASRSGTGVYNEQFF
TRBJ1-5 | TRBV7-8 | NA | NA | TGTGCCAGCAGCTTGCTCGGGCCCGGGGGCAATCAGCCCCAGCATTTT | CASSLLGPGGNQPQHF
TRBJ1-3 | TRBV3-1/TRBV3-2 | NA | NA | TGTGCCAGCAGCCGAACTGGAGTCTCTGGAAACACCATATATTTT | CASSRTGVSGNTIYF
TRBJ1-2 | TRBV5-5 | NA | NA | TGTGCCAGCAGCTTGGTTAGGGGCACGTCCTATGGCTACACCTTC | CASSLVRGTSYGYTF
TRBJ2-5 | TRBV3-1/TRBV3-2 | NA | NA | TGTGCCAGCAGGTACCAGGGCGGCCAAGAGACCCAGTACTTC | CASRYQGGQETQYF
TRBJ1-4 | TRBV7-2 | NA | TRBD1 | TGTGCCAGCAGCGCCCAAGGGGGCCCTAATGAAAAACTGTTTTTT | CASSAQGGPNEKLFF
TRBJ1-2 | TRBV29-1 | once | NA | TGCAGCGTTGAACCTCAGGGGAAAATCAATGGCTACACCTTC | CSVEPQGKINGYTF
TRBJ2-5 | TRBV7-2 | NA | NA | TGTGCCAGCAGCTATACAGGGCGGTCGGGGGAGACCCAGTACTTC | CASSYTGRSGETQYF
TRBJ1-4 | TRBV11-3 | few | NA | TGTGCCAGCAGCTTAACCCAGAATGAAAAACTGTTTTTT | CASSLTQNEKLFF
TRBJ2-2 | TRBV10-3 | NA | TRBD2 | TGTGCCATCAGTTCAGCGGGAGGAATCGGGGAGCTGTTTTTT | CAISSAGGIGELFF
TRBJ1-2 | TRBV12-3/TRBV12-4 | NA | TRBD1 | TGTGCCAGCAGCCCAGGGGGCGGCTATGGCTACACCTTC | CASSPGGGYGYTF
TRBJ2-3 | TRBV19 | NA | TRBD2 | TGTGCCAGTAGTACGTCGGCGGGGGCAGATACGCAGTATTTT | CASSTSAGADTQYF
TRBJ1-5 | TRBV10-1 | NA | TRBD1 | TGCGCCAGCAGTTCCCCCTCGGACAGGGGGCATCAGCCCCAGCATTTT | CASSSPSDRGHQPQHF
TRBJ2-1 | TRBV6-2/TRBV6-3 | NA | NA | TGTGCCAGCAGTTATTTCCACGGGGACAATGAGCAGTTCTTC | CASSYFHGDNEQFF
TRBJ1-2 | TRBV9 | NA | NA | TGTGCCAGCAGCAAACAGGAGTTTAACTATGGCTACACCTTC | CASSKQEFNYGYTF
TRBJ1-5 | TRBV18 | few | TRBD1 | TGTGCCAGCTCAGGGGGACAGGACGATCAGCCCCAGCATTTT | CASSGGQDDQPQHF
TRBJ1-6 | TRBV7-9 | NA | TRBD1 | TGTGCCAGCAGCCCAGGGACAGGGGGCGAACGGTTGGCACCCCTCCACTTT | CASSPGTGGERLAPLHF
TRBJ1-2 | TRBV5-4 | many | TRBD1 | TGTGCCAGCAGCTTGCAGGGGGCGAACTATGGCTACACCTTC | CASSLQGANYGYTF
TRBJ1-3 | TRBV5-6 | NA | NA | TGTGCCAGCGCTTCAGGGTTTGCTGGAAACACCATATATTTT | CASASGFAGNTIYF
TRBJ1-2 | TRBV29-1 | NA | NA | TGCAGCGTAAGGGAGAATTATGGCTACACCTTC | CSVRENYGYTF
TRBJ1-3 | TRBV9 | NA | TRBD1 | TGTGCCAGCAGGGGGACAGCCTCTGGAAACACCATATATTTT | CASRGTASGNTIYF
TRBJ2-3 | TRBV5-1 | NA | NA | TGCGCCAGCAGCCTCGTTATCGCGCAGGGAATGGATACGCAGTATTTT | CASSLVIAQGMDTQYF
TRBJ1-2 | TRBV7-2 | NA | NA | TGTGCCAGCAGCTTAATACACGGGGAGGGCTACTATGGCTACACCTTC | CASSLIHGEGYYGYTF
TRBJ1-4 | TRBV5-5 | NA | NA | TGTGCCAGCAGCTTGGAGGGGTTCGCTAATGAAAAACTGTTTTTT | CASSLEGFANEKLFF
TRBJ1-5 | TRBV18 | NA | NA | TGTGCCAGCTCAGCGACAGGAGATAGCAATCAGCCCCAGCATTTT | CASSATGDSNQPQHF
TRBJ1-2 | TRBV6-5 | few | NA | TGTGCCAGCAGCCAGGGGATCTATGGCTACACCTTC | CASSQGIYGYTF
TRBJ1-2 | TRBV2 | few | TRBD1 | TGTGCCAGCAGCCCGGGACAGGGGGATATCGGAATCTATGGCTACACCTTC | CASSPGQGDIGIYGYTF
TRBJ1-2 | TRBV4-2 | NA | NA | TGTGCCAGCAGCCAAGATCGGGGGGTATCTAAGGCTGGCTACACCTTC | CASSQDRGVSKAGYTF